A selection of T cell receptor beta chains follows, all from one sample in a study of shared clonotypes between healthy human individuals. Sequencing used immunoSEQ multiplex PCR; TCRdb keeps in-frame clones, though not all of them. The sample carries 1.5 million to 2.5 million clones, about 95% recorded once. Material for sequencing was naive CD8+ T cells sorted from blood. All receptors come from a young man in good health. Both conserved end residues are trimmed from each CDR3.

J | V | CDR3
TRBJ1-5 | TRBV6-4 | ASRTTGRGSNQPQH
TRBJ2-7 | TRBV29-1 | SAEVAGGVYEQY
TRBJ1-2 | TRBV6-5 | ATKDGAYYGYT
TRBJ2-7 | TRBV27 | ASSHSGGSISYEQY
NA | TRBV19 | ASSPVAGHEQY
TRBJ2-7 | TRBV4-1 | ASTPETGAYEQY
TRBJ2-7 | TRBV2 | ASGLDSYEQY
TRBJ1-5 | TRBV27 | ASSWTGANEPQH
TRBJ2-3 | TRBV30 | AWSVDASTDTQY
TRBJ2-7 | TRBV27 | ASSPEPGQSYEQY